The text below deals with one T cell receptor beta chain. This entry belongs to a study of blood T cell repertoires in COVID-19. As for the study in general: Some COVID-19 samples were acute and others convalescent; all came from the United States, Italy and Spain. T cells, B-cell-depleted T cells, or PBMCs provided the cDNA or gDNA that served as material.

Original data processing: Estimates of nucleated cell counts were drawn from the amplification of reference gene primers. Repertoires were generated with immunoSEQ multiplex PCR, while TCRdb's copy carries only in-frame clones and drops some. V and J calls and clone size come straight from that table; D and trimming were deduced from the DNA. The sample holds 100,000 or so clones; 75% to 90% are singletons and the top ten take 7% to 7.5%. Trimming took 6 bases from V and 7 from J; bases not matched to a gene: 5. Looked up from germline, CDR1 is MNHEY and CDR2 is SVGAGI. CDR3 length equals 14 residues.

Sequencing was done on a sample of peripheral blood. The rearrangement uses TRBV6-5 and TRBJ1-6; TRBD1 agrees at 8 bases. This clonotype originated in a man in his 60s with acute or convalescent COVID-19. CDR3 loop: CASRWTGRNSPLHF. For the CDR3, the DNA is TGTGCCAGCAGATGGACAGGGCGCAATTCACCCCTCCACTTT.